What follows describes a single T cell receptor beta chain. Antigen: not known. This sample stems from a study of graft-versus-host responses after intestinal transplantation. Background on the study: Each recipient received a multivisceral, liver-intestinal, or isolated intestinal graft. Study findings and constraints: Early post-transplant falls in HvG clones accompanied the peak levels of circulating GvH clones. The marrow of recipients harbored GvH clones, and ileum or blood showed some of them first.

The V segment lost 2 bases and the J segment 1 base; nucleotides outside the gene matches: 5. The CDR3 length is 15 residues. The germline V gene has CDR1 MDHEN and CDR2 SYDVKM. Assay used: immunoSEQ multiplex PCR; TCRdb lists only in-frame clones, some missing. Found here are about 99,000 clones, about 88% of them singletons; the top ten hold approximately 0.97%. The source is a human donor who received an intestinal transplant. The material was unstimulated CD4+ T cells sorted from spleen or lymph node cells, obtained before intestinal transplant. J is TRBJ2-7 and V is TRBV28, with 7 bases fitting TRBD2. CDR3 protein: CASSLRGSNSYEQYF. The CDR3 nucleotides are TGTGCCAGCAGTTTACGCGGGAGTAATTCCTACGAGCAGTACTTC.